Presented here are 30 T cell receptor beta chains from one specimen sequenced in a study of OX40 agonist ivuxolimab in advanced cancers. Libraries were prepared by immunoSEQ multiplex PCR; TCRdb keeps only in-frame clonotypes and omits some of them. The sample lists some 77,000 clones, 80% to 90% occurring once. Sequenced material: CD4+ or CD8+ T cells sorted from blood, taken in a trial of the OX40 agonist ivuxolimab. These receptor sequences come from an adult with an advanced solid tumor such as melanoma, head and neck, liver or kidney cancer.

The chain has TRBV6-5 and TRBJ2-1; TRBD2 aligns across 10 bases. Germline CDR1 reads MNHEY; CDR2 reads SVGAGI. The CDR3 extends over 15 amino acids. V gave up 5 bases and J gave up 3 bases; unmatched junction bases: 4. The CDR3 protein is CASSKLAGLYNEQFF. CDR3 DNA sequence: TGTGCCAGCAGTAAACTAGCGGGACTCTACAATGAGCAGTTCTTC.

This chain uses TRBV18 with TRBJ1-3; the D is unclear. The CDR3 runs 16 residues. Trimming pared 0 bases from V and 0 bases from J, leaving 9 bases between. The germline V gene has CDR1 KGHSH and CDR2 LQKENI. CDR3 DNA sequence: TGTGCCAGCTCACCACCCAACAGAATCTCTGGAAACACCATATATTTT. Protein: CASSPPNRISGNTIYF.

The CDR3 region has the DNA TGTGCCAGCAGCCAGGAACTCCGGGGGGGTACCTACGAGCAGTACTTC. It translates to CASSQELRGGTYEQYF. V usage is TRBV4-2 and J usage is TRBJ2-7; 8 nucleotides line up with TRBD2. CDR1 and CDR2 (germline): LGHNA, YNFKEQ. The length of the CDR3 is 16 residues. Unmatched junction bases numbered 9, after V lost 3 bases and J lost 2 bases.

The genes are TRBV6-5 and TRBJ2-5, with TRBD1 matching over 8 bases. The V gene's germline CDR1 is MNHEY and CDR2 SVGAGI. The CDR3 loop spans 16 amino acids. V lost 4 bases and J lost 1; bases outside the gene matches: 8. The DNA for the CDR3 is TGTGCCAGCAGTTTCGGACAGGGACCGCTCCAAGAGACCCAGTACTTC. It is translated as CASSFGQGPLQETQYF.

The chain couples TRBV7-2 to TRBJ1-2, with 7 bases fitting TRBD1. The trim removed 5 bases at V and 8 bases at J, leaving 11 bases unmatched. This CDR3 is 14 amino acids long. Germline CDR1 and CDR2: SGHTA and FQGNSA. CDR3 loop: CASSLITGTVGYTF. The CDR3, as DNA: TGTGCCAGCAGCCTCATAACCGGGACAGTGGGCTACACCTTC.

The genes are TRBV7-2 and TRBJ2-3, with 16 bases lining up with TRBD2. V gave up 5 bases and J gave up 5 bases; unmatched junction bases: 4. In germline, CDR1 is SGHTA, CDR2 FQGNSA. The CDR3 is 16 amino acids. This CDR3 is CASSMGLAGGQDTQYF. Written as DNA, the CDR3 is TGTGCCAGCAGCATGGGACTAGCGGGGGGGCAAGATACGCAGTATTTT.

This clone was picked up one time. The rearrangement uses TRBV12-5 and TRBJ2-1; 13 nucleotides agree with TRBD2. CDR1 is LGHNT and CDR2 is FRNRAP in the germline V gene. J was trimmed by 8 bases and V by 1 base; bases with no gene match: 8. The CDR3 totals 17 residues. In DNA, the CDR3 is TGTGCTAGTGGTTTGGCCAGGACTAGCGGGGGAGCCGATGAGCAGTTCTTC. It specifies CASGLARTSGGADEQFF.

V and J are TRBV2 and TRBJ2-3, with a weak D call TRBD1 (6 bases). The V and J ends lost 9 bases and 3 bases respectively, with 13 bases between them. Germline values: CDR1 SNHLY, CDR2 FYNNEI. The CDR3 has 13 amino acids. The CDR3: CARGQLGTDTQYF. The DNA for the CDR3 is TGTGCCAGAGGACAGCTGGGTACAGATACGCAGTATTTT.

This clone was observed many times. V usage is TRBV5-3 and J usage is TRBJ1-5, with D tentatively TRBD1 (6 bases). Being an ORF, TRBV5-3 has a function that is uncertain. This CDR3 comprises 17 residues. Trimming took 4 bases from V and 0 from J, leaving 17 bases between them. For the CDR3, the DNA is TGTGCCAGAAGCCCCACCAGGGGCCGGTATAGCAATCAGCCCCAGCATTTT. Translation gives CARSPTRGRYSNQPQHF.

The chain has TRBV15 and TRBJ1-5; tentatively, D is TRBD1 (6 bases). The CDR3 is 17 amino acids. V gave up 4 bases and J gave up 7 bases, with 23 bases separating them. Germline loops: CDR1 LNHNV, CDR2 YYDKDF (reference sequence). The CDR3 is CATSTQGYRGASQPQHF. CDR3 nucleotide sequence: TGTGCCACCAGCACACAGGGCTACCGCGGCGCTTCCCAGCCCCAGCATTTT.

V is TRBV5-1 and J is TRBJ1-4, with D maybe TRBD1 (6 bases). V shed 4 bases and J shed 4 bases, with 11 bases lying between them. From germline, CDR1 is SGHRS and CDR2 YFSETQ. The CDR3 runs to 14 residues. CDR3 in amino acids: CASSPGQLNEKLFF. CDR3 sequence (DNA): TGCGCCAGCAGCCCAGGACAGCTTAATGAAAAACTGTTTTTT.

The V gene is TRBV18, the J gene TRBJ1-1; the D gene is possibly TRBD1 (5 bases). Trimming left V 7 bases short and J 1 base short, with 7 bases between. The CDR3 has 12 amino acids. CDR1 is KGHSH, CDR2 LQKENI, per germline. CDR3 protein: CASFTGNTEAFF. CDR3 nucleotides: TGTGCCAGCTTTACAGGGAACACTGAAGCTTTCTTT.

The chain uses TRBV18 and TRBJ2-3; D possibly corresponds to TRBD2 (6 bases). V shed 3 bases and J shed 8 bases, with 21 bases lying between them. CDR3 size: 16 residues. The V gene's germline CDR1 is KGHSH and CDR2 LQKENI. The DNA for the CDR3 is TGTGCCAGCTCACCGACCGCTACAGGCCACGGGGGTACGCAGTATTTT. Translating gives CASSPTATGHGGTQYF. The variable domain in full, with the rest retrieved from reference TRBV18 and TRBJ2-3, is NAGVMQNPRHLVRRRGQEARLRCSPMKGHSHVYWYRQLPEEGLKFMVYLQKENIIDESGMPKERFSAEFPKEGPSILRIQQVVRGDSAAYFCASSPTATGHGGTQYFGPGTRLTVL.

A note on this clone: Germline is not matched at one junction end, which may reflect a read error. This chain connects TRBV7-2 to TRBJ1-6; no firm D call. CDR3 length equals 14 residues. CDR1 and CDR2 (germline): SGHTA, FQGNSA. DNA of the CDR3: TGTGCCAGCAGCTTAGTTTACCCCCCGCGACGGCTCGACTTT. Translation gives CASSLVYPPRRLDF.

This chain connects TRBV11-2 to TRBJ1-4; TRBD1 aligns across 9 bases. The germline V gene has CDR1 SGHAT and CDR2 FQNNGV. CDR3 length equals 16 residues. V gave up 3 bases and J gave up 7 bases; unmatched junction bases: 9. DNA of the CDR3: TGTGCCAGCAGCTTCCTCGGGACAGGGTTTGGTGAAAAACTGTTTTTT. Its translation is CASSFLGTGFGEKLFF.

The count of this clone is one. This sequence joins TRBV6-4 and TRBJ2-1; weak D call: TRBD2 (5 bases). V was cut by 3 bases and J by 8 bases, with 11 bases left in between. This CDR3 has 13 amino acids. Per the germline V gene, CDR1 is MRHNA and CDR2 is SNTAGT. The CDR3 nucleotides read TGTGCCAGCAGTGAGGGGTCGGGATATGAGCAGTTCTTC. This codes for CASSEGSGYEQFF.

In this sample, this clone turned up once. The chain carries TRBV7-2 and TRBJ2-1, with 13 nucleotides matching TRBD2. The CDR3 totals 14 residues. V gave up 3 bases and J gave up 11 bases; unmatched junction bases: 4. The germline V gene has CDR1 SGHTA and CDR2 FQGNSA. CDR3 protein: CASSFTGTSGKQFF. Here the CDR3 DNA reads TGTGCCAGCAGCTTTACCGGGACTAGCGGGAAGCAGTTCTTC.

The chain carries TRBV4-1 and TRBJ2-1; the D gene is possibly TRBD2 (5 bases). With 0 bases removed from V and 9 bases from J, the gap between germline ends came to 9 bases. Germline-derived CDR1 and CDR2 are MGHRA and YSYEKL. This CDR3 spans 13 amino acids. The CDR3 reads CASSQDNSVEQFF. The CDR3 DNA is TGCGCCAGCAGCCAAGATAATAGCGTTGAGCAGTTCTTC.

The chain employs TRBV18 and TRBJ2-1; perhaps TRBD2 as D (5 bases). V was pared by 4 bases and J by 8 bases, with 18 bases between. In germline, CDR1 is KGHSH, CDR2 LQKENI. This CDR3 contains 15 residues. For the CDR3, the DNA is TGTGCCAGCTCACTGGTGCGGGTCCGCGGTGATGAGCAGTTCTTC. Protein: CASSLVRVRGDEQFF.

V is TRBV5-4 and J is TRBJ1-1, with 12 bases aligning to TRBD1. Losses at the gene ends were 1 base for V and 5 bases for J; bases not matched to a gene: 6. CDR1 and CDR2 from the germline V gene are SGHNT and YYREEE (reference sequence). This CDR3 contains 16 residues. CDR3 DNA sequence: TGTGCCAGCAGCTTGTCTGGGACAGGGGGCTATACTGAAGCTTTCTTT. Translating it yields CASSLSGTGGYTEAFF.

The V call is TRBV2, the J call TRBJ1-5; D possibly corresponds to TRBD1 (5 bases). Germline V gene data show CDR1 as SNHLY and CDR2 as FYNNEI. The V and J ends lost 6 bases and 0 bases respectively, with 9 bases between them. The CDR3 has 14 amino acids. CDR3 bases: TGTGCCAGCAGCCTCGGGGGTAGCAATCAGCCCCAGCATTTT. Translation: CASSLGGSNQPQHF.

The V and J genes are TRBV18 and TRBJ1-2; D is unresolved. The CDR3 runs 14 residues. CDR1 and CDR2 from the germline V gene are KGHSH and LQKENI. Trimming removed 1 base from V and 8 bases from J, with 14 bases in between. In nucleotides, the CDR3 is TGTGCCAGCTCACCACGCGGCCGCCCGGACGGCTACACCTTC. Amino acid sequence: CASSPRGRPDGYTF.

This clone has just a few counts. This chain connects TRBV5-1 to TRBJ2-4, with 8 bases aligning to TRBD1. Germline CDR1 and CDR2: SGHRS and YFSETQ. The V and J ends lost 4 bases and 4 bases, in that order; junction bases with no gene match: 4. CDR3 size: 14 residues. CDR3 bases: TGCGCCAGCAGCGCCGGGACAGGAAAAAACATTCAGTACTTC. Translated: CASSAGTGKNIQYF.

The V call is TRBV19, the J call TRBJ2-7; the match to TRBD1 covers 12 bases. This CDR3 spans 17 amino acids. Germline lookup yields CDR1 LNHDA and CDR2 SQIVND (reference sequence). The J segment lost 5 bases and the V segment lost 1 base, leaving 9 bases of the junction unmatched. CDR3 residues: CASSIAHLGTGGDEQYF. As DNA, the CDR3 is TGTGCCAGTAGTATAGCTCACCTCGGGACAGGGGGCGACGAGCAGTACTTC. The whole variable domain, remainder taken from reference TRBV19 and TRBJ2-7, is DGGITQSPKYLFRKEGQNVTLSCEQNLNHDAMYWYRQDPGQGLRLIYYSQIVNDFQKGDIAEGYSVSREKKESFPLTVTSAQKNPTAFYLCASSIAHLGTGGDEQYFGPGTRLTVT.

This clone was counted once. The chain uses TRBV5-6 and TRBJ1-5, with D possibly being TRBD1 (5 bases). The CDR3 runs to 17 residues. Trimming took off 6 bases at V and 5 bases at J, with 24 bases between the two ends. Germline V gene data show CDR1 as SGHDT and CDR2 as YYEEEE. The CDR3 DNA is TGTGCCAGCACCACCTCAGGGAAGGGGTTAAAGGATCAGCCCCAGCATTTT. Residues: CASTTSGKGLKDQPQHF.

The rearrangement uses TRBV11-2 and TRBJ1-1; a weak D match, TRBD1 (5 bases). The length of the CDR3 is 16 residues. CDR1 is SGHAT and CDR2 is FQNNGV in the germline V gene. Trimming shortened V by 5 bases and J by 2 bases, and 18 bases separated the two germline ends. CDR3 sequence: CASSPRAGRGNTEAFF. CDR3 nucleotide sequence: TGTGCCAGCAGCCCCCGTGCCGGTAGGGGTAACACTGAAGCTTTCTTT.

The V gene is TRBV15, the J gene TRBJ2-7; tentatively, D is TRBD2 (6 bases). V gave up 5 bases and J gave up 3 bases, with 20 bases separating them. CDR1 is LNHNV and CDR2 is YYDKDF in the germline V gene (reference sequence). CDR3 size: 16 residues. The CDR3 sequence: CATSLAAGLTLYEQYF. CDR3 in DNA: TGTGCCACCAGCCTTGCGGCGGGACTCACTCTCTACGAGCAGTACTTC.

This chain links TRBV6-1 with TRBJ1-2, with 9 bases matching TRBD1. This CDR3 is built from 15 residues. With 5 bases clipped from V and 7 bases from J, the junction kept 11 bases outside the gene matches. Germline CDR1 is MNHNS and CDR2 is SASEGT. The CDR3 loop reads CASSMGQGGSGGYTF. The CDR3 nucleotides are TGTGCCAGCAGTATGGGACAGGGTGGTTCGGGTGGCTACACCTTC.

V is TRBV5-1 and J is TRBJ2-3; the match to TRBD2 covers 11 bases. From germline, CDR1 is SGHRS and CDR2 YFSETQ. There are 18 residues in the CDR3. The V gene end was trimmed by 4 bases and the J gene end by 1 base; junction bases not matched to a gene: 11. Here the CDR3 reads CASSPTSGMVVGTDTQYF. The CDR3 DNA follows: TGCGCCAGCAGCCCGACTAGCGGGATGGTGGTTGGCACAGATACGCAGTATTTT.

This rearrangement joins TRBV9 to TRBJ2-7, with 7 bases aligning to TRBD2. Trimming at V came to 0 bases and at J to 1 base, leaving 4 bases not matched to a gene. There are 15 residues in the CDR3. The germline V gene encodes CDR1 SGDLS and CDR2 YYNGEE. CDR3 residues: CASSVDAGRSYEQYF. CDR3 sequence (DNA): TGTGCCAGCAGCGTAGATGCCGGGAGGTCCTACGAGCAGTACTTC.